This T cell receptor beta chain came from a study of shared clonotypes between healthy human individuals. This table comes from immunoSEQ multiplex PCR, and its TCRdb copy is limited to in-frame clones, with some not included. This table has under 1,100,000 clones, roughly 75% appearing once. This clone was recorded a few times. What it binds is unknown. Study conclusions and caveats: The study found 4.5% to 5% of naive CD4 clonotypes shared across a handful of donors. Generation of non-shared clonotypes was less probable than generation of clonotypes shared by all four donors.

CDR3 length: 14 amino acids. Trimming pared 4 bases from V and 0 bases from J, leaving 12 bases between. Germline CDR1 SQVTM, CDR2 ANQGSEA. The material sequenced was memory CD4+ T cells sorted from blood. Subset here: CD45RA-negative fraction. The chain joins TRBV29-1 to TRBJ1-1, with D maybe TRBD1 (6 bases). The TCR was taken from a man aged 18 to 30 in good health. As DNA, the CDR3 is TGCAGCGTTGGGCAGGGGATGTTGAACACTGAAGCTTTCTTT. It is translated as CSVGQGMLNTEAFF.